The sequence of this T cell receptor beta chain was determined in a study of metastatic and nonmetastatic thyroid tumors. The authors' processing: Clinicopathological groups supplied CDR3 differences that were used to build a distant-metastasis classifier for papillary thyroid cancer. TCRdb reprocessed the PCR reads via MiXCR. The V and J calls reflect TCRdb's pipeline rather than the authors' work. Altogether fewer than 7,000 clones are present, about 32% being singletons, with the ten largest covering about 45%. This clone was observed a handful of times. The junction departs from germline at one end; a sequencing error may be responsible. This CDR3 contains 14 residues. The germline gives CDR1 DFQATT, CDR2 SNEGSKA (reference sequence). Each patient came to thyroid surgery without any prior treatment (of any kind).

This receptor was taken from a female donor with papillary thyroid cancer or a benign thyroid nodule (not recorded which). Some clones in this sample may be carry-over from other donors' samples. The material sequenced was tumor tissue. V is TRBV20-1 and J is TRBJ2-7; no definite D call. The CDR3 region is CSARDNLDGYEQYF. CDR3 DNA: TGCAGTGCTAGAGATAACCTAGATGGCTACGAGCAGTACTTT.